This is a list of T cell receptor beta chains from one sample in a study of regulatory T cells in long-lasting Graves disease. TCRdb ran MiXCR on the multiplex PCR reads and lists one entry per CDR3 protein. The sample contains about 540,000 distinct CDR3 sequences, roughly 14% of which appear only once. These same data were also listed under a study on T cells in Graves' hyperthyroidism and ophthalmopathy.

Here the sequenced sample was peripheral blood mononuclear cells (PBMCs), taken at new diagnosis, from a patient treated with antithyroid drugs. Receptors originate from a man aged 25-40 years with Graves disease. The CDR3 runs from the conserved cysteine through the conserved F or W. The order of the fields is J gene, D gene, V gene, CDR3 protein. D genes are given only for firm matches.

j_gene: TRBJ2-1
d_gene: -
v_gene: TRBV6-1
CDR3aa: CASKFGNGYNEQFF

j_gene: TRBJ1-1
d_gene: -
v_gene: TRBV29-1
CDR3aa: CSVARGDVMNTEAFF

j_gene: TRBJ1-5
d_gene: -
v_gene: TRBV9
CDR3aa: CASSEQGVSQPQHF

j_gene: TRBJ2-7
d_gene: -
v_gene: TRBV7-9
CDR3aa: CASSFPSGEQYF

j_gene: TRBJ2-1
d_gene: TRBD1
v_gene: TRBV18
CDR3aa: CASSPQQGGNEQFF

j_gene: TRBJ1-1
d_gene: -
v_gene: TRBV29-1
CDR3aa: CSVGIGNTEAFF

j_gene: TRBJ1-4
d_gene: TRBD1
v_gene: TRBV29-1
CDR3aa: CSGAGTAPEELFF

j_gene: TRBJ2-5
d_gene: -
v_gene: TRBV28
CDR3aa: CASSSWSETQYF

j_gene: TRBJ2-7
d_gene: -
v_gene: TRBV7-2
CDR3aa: CASSLAFDNYEQYF

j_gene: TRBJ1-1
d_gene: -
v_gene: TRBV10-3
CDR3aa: CAMRAGEATEAFF

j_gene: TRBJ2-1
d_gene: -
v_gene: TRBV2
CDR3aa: CASGRRGYNEQFF

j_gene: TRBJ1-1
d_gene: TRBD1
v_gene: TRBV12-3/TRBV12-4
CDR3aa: CASTRTGVTEAFF

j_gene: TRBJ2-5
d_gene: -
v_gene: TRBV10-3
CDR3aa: CATRQRPQETQYF

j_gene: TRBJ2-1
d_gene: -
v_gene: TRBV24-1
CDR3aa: CATSLTSVNEQFF

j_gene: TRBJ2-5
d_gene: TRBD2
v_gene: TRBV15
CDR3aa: CATSRKGGRLETQYF

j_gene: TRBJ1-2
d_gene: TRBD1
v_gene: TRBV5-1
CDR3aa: CASSREGAVYGYTF